This T cell receptor (beta chain) was identified in a study of blood T cell repertoires in COVID-19. For the study at large: Samples taken during acute and convalescent COVID-19 were collected in the United States, Italy and Spain. T cells, B-cell-depleted T cells, or PBMCs provided the cDNA or gDNA that served as material.

Trimming cost V 3 bases and J 4 bases; bases outside gene matches: 8. CDR1 and CDR2 from the germline V gene are LNHDA and SQIVND (reference sequence). The CDR3 is made up of 16 amino acids. How the authors handled the data: Nucleated cell counts were estimated from reference gene primer amplification. The repertoire was sequenced with immunoSEQ multiplex PCR; TCRdb's copy has only in-frame clones and lacks some. V and J calls and clone size are copied from that table; D and trimming were computed from the DNA. This sample has 300,000 to 450,000 clones, with around 84% found just once. The TCR comes from a human donor in a cohort sampled during active COVID-19. The sample taken for sequencing was peripheral blood. J is TRBJ2-7 and V is TRBV19; TRBD1 aligns across 11 bases. CDR3 sequence reads: CASSMLRTGGTYEQYF. CDR3 coding DNA: TGTGCCAGTAGTATGCTCCGGACAGGGGGCACGTACGAGCAGTACTTC.